This record covers a single T cell receptor beta chain. The data belong to a study of tumor-infiltrating lymphocytes in glioblastoma multiforme. The V gene lost 6 bases and the J gene lost 6 bases, with 12 bases spanning the gap. The V gene's germline CDR1 is MNHEY and CDR2 SVGEGT. CDR3 length: 13 amino acids. TCR beta libraries were built from RNA through three nested multiplex PCR rounds using modified ARM-PCR. TCRdb re-called the multiplex PCR reads with MiXCR, one entry per CDR3 protein. The sample yields more than 13,000 distinct CDR3 sequences, over 55% seen once. The sample consisted of brain tumor tissue. The genes are TRBV6-2 or TRBV6-3 and TRBJ2-1, with D tentatively TRBD1 or TRBD2 (6 bases each). The TCR originated in a male donor with glioblastoma. DNA for the CDR3: TGTGCCAGCAGATCCGGGGGCGTCAATGAGCAGTTCTTC. This sequence encodes CASRSGGVNEQFF.